This TCR beta chain emerged from a study of T-cell memory formation after mild COVID-19. Study-wide findings and caveats: Clones contracting day 15 to 85 were balanced CD4/CD8; later expanders leaned CD4+.

To note about this clonotype: The antigen is not known.

Using constant-segment primers, 5'RACE produced TCR alpha and TCR beta cDNA libraries carrying sample barcodes and UMIs. Using its own MiXCR run on the 5' RACE reads, TCRdb lists one record per CDR3 protein. The sample holds approximately 250,000 distinct CDR3 sequences, 15% to 20% seen once. The ends lost 3 bases at V and 8 bases at J; junction bases unmatched: 2. CDR1 SGHRS and CDR2 YFSETQ come from the germline V gene. The CDR3 sequence is 12 residues long. The genes are TRBV5-1 and TRBJ2-1, with 7 bases that match TRBD1. This receptor was identified in a man aged 18 to 30 who had mild COVID-19 (a few samples of this study predate the infection). Cell type and time point are not known. Source material: PBMCs or a T cell subset sorted from them (not recorded which). The DNA of the CDR3 is TGCGCCAGCAGCTCCGACAGGGATGAGCAGTTCTTC. Its protein product is CASSSDRDEQFF.